The present T cell receptor (beta chain) was sequenced within a study of vaccination and CD4 T cells after COVID-19. Study at large: Ranging from 14 to 241, the interval between dose two and post-vaccine sampling had a median of 72 days.

Germline loops: CDR1 LNHDA, CDR2 SQIVND (reference sequence). V lost 0 bases to trimming and J lost 8 bases, with 11 bases between them. CDR3 length: 15 amino acids. Oncomine TCR Beta short-read sequencing was applied to DNA from cultured CD4+ T cells. CD4+ T cells were cultured, and genomic DNA was extracted from them. TCRdb re-derived calls from the PCR reads in MiXCR, one entry per CDR3 protein. The repertoire has about 12,000 distinct CDR3 sequences, around half of them found once; the top ten carry about 17%. On this clonotype itself: What it binds is not known.

Treatment in this sample: approximately nine-day PBMC culture with coronavirus spike peptide pools or control peptides (ViraFEST assay). ViraFEST relied on peptide pools to expand antigen-specific T cells; the TCRs were sequenced afterward. The chain uses TRBV19 and TRBJ1-6; D call uncertain. The sequence derives from a human donor with COVID-19. The specimen was cultured CD4+ T cells from blood, collected after SARS-CoV-2 vaccination. For the CDR3, the DNA is TGTGCCAGTAGTATAGAGGCGGCACGGGATTCACCCCTCCACTTT. Its protein is CASSIEAARDSPLHF.